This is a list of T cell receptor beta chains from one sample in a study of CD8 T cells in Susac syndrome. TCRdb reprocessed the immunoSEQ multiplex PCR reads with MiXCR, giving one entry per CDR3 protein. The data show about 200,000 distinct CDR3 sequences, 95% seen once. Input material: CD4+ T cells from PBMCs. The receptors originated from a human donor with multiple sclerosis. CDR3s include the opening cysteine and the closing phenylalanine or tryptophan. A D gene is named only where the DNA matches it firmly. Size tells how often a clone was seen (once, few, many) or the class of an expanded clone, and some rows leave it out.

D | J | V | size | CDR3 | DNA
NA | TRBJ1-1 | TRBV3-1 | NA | CASSRWDTEAFF | TGTGCCAGCAGCCGGTGGGACACTGAAGCTTTCTTT
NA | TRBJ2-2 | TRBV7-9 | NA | CASSLVPGAQTGELFF | TGTGCCAGCAGCTTAGTCCCCGGGGCGCAGACCGGGGAGCTGTTTTTT
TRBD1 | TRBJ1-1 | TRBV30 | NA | CAYGTGGRTEAFF | TGTGCCTATGGGACAGGGGGCAGGACTGAAGCTTTCTTT
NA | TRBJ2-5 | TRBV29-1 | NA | CSVEGDNLPAETQYF | TGCAGCGTAGAAGGGGACAACCTCCCAGCGGAGACCCAGTACTTC
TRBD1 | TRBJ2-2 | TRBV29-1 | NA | CSVSGTVTNTGELFF | TGCAGCGTTTCCGGGACAGTGACGAACACCGGGGAGCTGTTTTTT
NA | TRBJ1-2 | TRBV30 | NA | CAWSVAVGYTF | TGTGCCTGGAGTGTTGCAGTTGGCTACACCTTC
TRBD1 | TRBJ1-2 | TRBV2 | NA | CASSSTGDEYGYTF | TGTGCCAGCAGTTCGACAGGGGATGAATATGGCTACACCTTC
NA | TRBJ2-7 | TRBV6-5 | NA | CASRTVASYEQYF | TGTGCCAGCAGGACAGTGGCATCCTACGAGCAGTACTTC
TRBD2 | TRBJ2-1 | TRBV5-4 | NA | CASSLVGGTGEQFF | TGTGCCAGCAGCTTGGTGGGGGGGACGGGGGAGCAGTTCTTC
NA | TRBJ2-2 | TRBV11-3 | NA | CASSFGGATGELFF | TGTGCCAGCAGCTTCGGCGGGGCCACCGGGGAGCTGTTTTTT
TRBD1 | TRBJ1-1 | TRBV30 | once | CAWTGGQGLAEAFF | TGTGCCTGGACCGGGGGACAGGGGTTGGCTGAAGCTTTCTTT
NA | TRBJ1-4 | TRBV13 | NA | CASSLSRQVNNEKLFF | TGTGCCAGCAGCCTATCTCGACAAGTGAATAATGAAAAACTGTTTTTT
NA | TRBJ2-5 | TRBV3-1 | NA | CASSPGVGPQETQYF | TGTGCCAGCAGTCCCGGTGTAGGGCCGCAAGAGACCCAGTACTTC
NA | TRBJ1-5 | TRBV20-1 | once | CSASEGRTNQPQHF | TGCAGTGCTAGTGAAGGACGGACCAATCAGCCCCAGCATTTT
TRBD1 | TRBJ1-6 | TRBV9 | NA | CASSAGQGFSSYNSPLHF | TGTGCCAGCAGCGCGGGACAGGGCTTTAGCTCCTATAATTCACCCCTCCACTTT
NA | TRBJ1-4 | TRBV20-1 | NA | CSAIPGPPVNLEKLFF | TGCAGTGCGATCCCGGGACCGCCGGTCAATTTGGAAAAACTGTTTTTT
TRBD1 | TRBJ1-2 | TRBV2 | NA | CARGGQGNGYTF | TGTGCCAGGGGGGGACAGGGAAACGGCTACACCTTC
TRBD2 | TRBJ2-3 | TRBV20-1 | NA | CSAASSGGTDTQYF | TGCAGTGCGGCGAGTAGCGGGGGCACAGATACGCAGTATTTT
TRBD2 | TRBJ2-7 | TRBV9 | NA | CASSAGTSFHEQYF | TGTGCCAGCAGTGCCGGGACTAGCTTCCACGAGCAGTACTTC
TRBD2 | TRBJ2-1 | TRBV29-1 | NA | CSVDLGGRDEQLF | TGCAGCGTTGATCTGGGCGGGAGGGATGAGCAGCTCTTC
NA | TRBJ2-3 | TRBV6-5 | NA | CASTAEPPFTAQYF | TGTGCCAGCACCGCGGAACCCCCTTTCACAGCGCAGTATTTT
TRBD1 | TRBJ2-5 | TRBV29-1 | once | CSANRGQSQETQYF | TGCAGCGCAAACAGGGGGCAATCTCAAGAGACCCAGTACTTC
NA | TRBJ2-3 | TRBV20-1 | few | CSASRAEDTQYF | TGCAGTGCTAGTCGGGCAGAAGATACGCAGTATTTT
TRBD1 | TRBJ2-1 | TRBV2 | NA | CASSPVDRGNEQFF | TGTGCCAGCAGTCCCGTAGACAGGGGTAATGAGCAGTTCTTC
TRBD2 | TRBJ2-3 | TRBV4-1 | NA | CASSQEGAGKRTQYF | TGCGCCAGCAGCCAAGAAGGAGCGGGGAAGCGAACGCAGTATTTT
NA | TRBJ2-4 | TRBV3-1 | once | CASSQAGPGNIQYF | TGTGCCAGCAGCCAAGCTGGGCCCGGGAACATTCAGTACTTC
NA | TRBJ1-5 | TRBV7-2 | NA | CASNPDGDDNQPQHF | TGTGCCAGCAACCCGGACGGAGATGACAATCAGCCCCAGCATTTT
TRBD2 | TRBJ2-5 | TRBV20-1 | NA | CSARRGDFQETQYF | TGCAGTGCTCGACGGGGGGACTTTCAAGAGACCCAGTACTTC
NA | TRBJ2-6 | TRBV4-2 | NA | CASSQGALLGANVLTF | TGTGCCAGCAGCCAAGGCGCCCTCTTGGGGGCCAACGTCCTGACTTTC
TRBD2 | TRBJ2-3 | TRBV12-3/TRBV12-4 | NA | CASSNSGGRTDTQYF | TGTGCCAGCTCAAATAGCGGGGGTCGCACAGATACGCAGTATTTT
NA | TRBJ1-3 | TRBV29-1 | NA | CSVEFQGGSGNTIYF | TGCAGCGTTGAGTTCCAGGGAGGGTCTGGAAACACCATATATTTT
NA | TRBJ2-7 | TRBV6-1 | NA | CANADRHWASYEQYF | TGTGCCAACGCAGATCGCCACTGGGCGTCCTACGAGCAGTACTTC